The 25 T cell receptor beta chains given below trace back to one sample, sequenced in a study of control samples from healthy donors and cancer patients. Generated by immunoSEQ multiplex PCR, the TCRdb table keeps only in-frame clones and is missing some. The repertoire holds some 19,000 clones, with under 90% as singletons. The sequencing input was PBMCs. The receptors here all came from a man between 60 and 75 years old with colorectal cancer.

The V and J genes are TRBV5-1 and TRBJ1-4, with 9 bases identical to TRBD1. Germline values: CDR1 SGHRS, CDR2 YFSETQ. CDR3 size: 15 residues. V lost 3 bases to trimming and J lost 8 bases; unmatched junction nucleotides: 8. The CDR3 here is CASSSTGQGGEKLFF. The CDR3, as DNA: TGCGCCAGCAGCTCAACGGGACAGGGTGGGGAAAAACTGTTTTTT.

The CDR3 DNA reads as TGTGCCAGCAGTTACAGAGGGGATAGCTATGGCTACACCTTC. Its translation is CASSYRGDSYGYTF. The gene calls are TRBV6-2 or TRBV6-3 and TRBJ1-2, with a possible D match to TRBD1 (5 bases). Per germline, CDR1 MNHEY and CDR2 SVGEGT. Trimming cost V 2 bases and J 4 bases, with 11 bases left between them. This CDR3 contains 14 residues.

This clone was counted once. The chain is built from TRBV15 and TRBJ1-1; D is uncertain. Trimming removed 0 bases from V and 8 bases from J, with 7 bases in between. CDR1 LNHNV and CDR2 YYDKDF come from the germline V gene (reference sequence). The CDR3 length is 12 residues. The CDR3 sequence: CATSRDSREAFF. The CDR3 nucleotides read TGTGCCACCAGCAGAGACTCCAGAGAAGCTTTCTTT.

This clone was seen a single time. This rearrangement joins TRBV6-5 to TRBJ2-2; the D call may be TRBD1 or TRBD2 (5 bases each). The CDR3 runs to 15 residues. Germline V CDR1 and CDR2: MNHEY, SVGAGI. V dropped 4 bases and J dropped 1 base, with 10 bases sitting between them. CDR3: CASSSPGRNTGELFF. DNA for the CDR3: TGTGCCAGCAGTTCTCCGGGACGGAACACCGGGGAGCTGTTTTTT.

The chain employs TRBV3-1 (or the pseudogene TRBV3-2) and TRBJ1-5; no clear D gene. The CDR3 totals 13 residues. CDR1 and CDR2 from the germline V gene are LGHDT and YNNKEL (reference sequence). V was trimmed by 0 bases and J by 5 bases, leaving 5 bases between them. The CDR3 is CASSQDGDQPQHF. The CDR3 nucleotides read TGTGCCAGCAGCCAAGATGGGGATCAGCCCCAGCATTTT.

This chain uses TRBV9 with TRBJ1-2, with D possibly matching TRBD1 (6 bases). Germline-derived CDR1 and CDR2 are SGDLS and YYNGEE. The CDR3 is made up of 14 amino acids. V was trimmed by 3 bases and J by 4 bases, leaving 13 bases between them. The CDR3 DNA reads as TGTGCCAGCAGCGCCGGGGGAGGGGGCTATGGCTACACCTTC. It codes for CASSAGGGGYGYTF.

The chain uses TRBV24-1 and TRBJ2-7, with a weak D call TRBD1 (5 bases). V lost 10 bases, J lost 11 bases, and 11 bases lay in between. From germline, CDR1 is KGHDR and CDR2 SFDVKD. This CDR3 is 9 amino acids long. The CDR3 loop reads CATNRFEYF. The CDR3 DNA sequence: TGTGCCACTAACAGGTTTGAGTACTTC.

This clone appeared a single time. The chain uses TRBV5-1 and TRBJ2-1; 9 bases line up with TRBD1. The CDR3 is made up of 15 amino acids. Trimming cost V 0 bases and J 7 bases; bases outside gene matches: 5. Looked up from germline, CDR1 is SGHRS and CDR2 is YFSETQ. The CDR3 loop reads CASSLEQGAINEQFF. The CDR3 coding sequence is TGCGCCAGCAGCTTGGAACAGGGGGCGATTAATGAGCAGTTCTTC.

V gene TRBV6-2 or TRBV6-3 combines with J gene TRBJ1-4; 8 bases are shared with TRBD1. Germline values: CDR1 MNHEY, CDR2 SVGEGT. The CDR3 is made up of 17 amino acids. The trim removed 6 bases at V and 5 bases at J, leaving 14 bases unmatched. CDR3 loop: CASSPSRGPSWNEKLFF. The DNA for the CDR3 is TGTGCCAGCAGCCCTAGCAGGGGGCCCTCCTGGAATGAAAAACTGTTTTTT.

The chain employs TRBV4-1 and TRBJ1-5, with TRBD1 as a possible D gene (5 bases). V shed 3 bases and J shed 2 bases, with 14 bases lying between them. This CDR3 contains 16 residues. Germline loops: CDR1 MGHRA, CDR2 YSYEKL. CDR3 nucleotide sequence: TGCGCCAGCAGCCAGGGACGGCTTATGGGCAATCAGCCCCAGCATTTT. It encodes CASSQGRLMGNQPQHF.

V is TRBV7-9 and J is TRBJ1-1; D is possibly TRBD1 (6 bases). The CDR3 contains 13 residues. Looked up from germline, CDR1 is SEHNR and CDR2 is FQNEAQ (reference sequence). V was shortened by 4 bases and J by 5 bases, with 11 bases between the two germline ends. The CDR3 sequence is CASSSQGGTEAFF. In DNA, the CDR3 is TGTGCCAGCAGCTCACAGGGAGGGACTGAAGCTTTCTTT.

This chain uses TRBV19 with TRBJ1-1; D gene ambiguous. This CDR3 is built from 13 residues. Per germline, CDR1 LNHDA and CDR2 SQIVND (reference sequence). With 7 bases removed from V and 1 base from J, the gap between germline ends came to 10 bases. CDR3 amino acids: CASKYLSNTEAFF. CDR3 DNA sequence: TGTGCCAGTAAGTACTTATCGAACACTGAAGCTTTCTTT.

The chain uses TRBV5-3 and TRBJ2-1; D remains unclear. TRBV5-3 is an ORF, and what it does is uncertain. V was trimmed by 6 bases and J by 8 bases, leaving 6 bases between them. The CDR3 contains 10 residues. The CDR3 spells CARIPHEQFF. CDR3 coding DNA: TGTGCCAGAATCCCGCATGAGCAGTTCTTC.

The rearrangement links TRBV7-7 to TRBJ2-5; possible D gene TRBD1, 6 bases. Trimming removed 5 bases at V and 1 base at J, with 8 bases between. CDR3 length: 13 amino acids. The V gene's germline CDR1 is SSHAT and CDR2 FNYEAQ (reference sequence). CDR3 loop: CASSQDSQETQYF. CDR3 DNA: TGTGCCAGCAGCCAGGACAGCCAAGAGACCCAGTACTTC.

This chain links TRBV27 with TRBJ1-3; 10 nucleotides align to TRBD1. Germline lookup yields CDR1 MNHEY and CDR2 SMNVEV (reference sequence). V lost 6 bases, J lost 4 bases, and 18 bases stayed unmatched. This CDR3 spans 19 amino acids. The CDR3, as DNA: TGTGCCAGCAGGCCTTCTCGGACAGGGGGGGGACATCTCGGAAACACCATATATTTT. Its translation is CASRPSRTGGGHLGNTIYF.

This clone was counted only a few times. V is TRBV6-4 and J is TRBJ1-1; D is possibly TRBD1 (5 bases). This CDR3 has 20 amino acids. The germline gives CDR1 MRHNA, CDR2 SNTAGT. V lost 4 bases to trimming and J lost 1 base, with 28 bases between them. CDR3 in DNA: TGTGCCAGCAGTGCCCTGACCACCACTGTACAGTTAGGGACGAACACTGAAGCTTTCTTT. Protein: CASSALTTTVQLGTNTEAFF.

J is TRBJ2-7 and V is TRBV11-3; weak D call: TRBD1 (6 bases). Looked up from germline, CDR1 is SGHNT and CDR2 is YENEEA. The CDR3 runs to 13 residues. With 0 bases removed from V and 9 bases from J, the gap between germline ends came to 12 bases. This chain's CDR3 is CASSLEGASRQYF. In DNA form, the CDR3 reads TGTGCCAGCAGCTTAGAGGGGGCTTCTCGGCAGTACTTC.

This clone occurred a few times. The chain has TRBV18 and TRBJ2-1; D possibly corresponds to TRBD2 (6 bases). Germline values: CDR1 KGHSH, CDR2 LQKENI. This CDR3 has 15 residues. V was shortened by 6 bases and J by 4 bases, with 16 bases between the two germline ends. The CDR3 protein is CASSLGTPVYNEQFF. CDR3 sequence (DNA): TGTGCCAGCTCCCTCGGGACTCCCGTATACAATGAGCAGTTCTTC.

The genes are TRBV11-2 and TRBJ2-3; TRBD2 matches at 9 bases. CDR3 size: 15 residues. Germline assignment: CDR1 SGHAT and CDR2 FQNNGV. V lost 4 bases and J lost 9; bases outside the gene matches: 11. The CDR3, as DNA: TGTGCCAGCAGCTCCTTAGCGGGGGTCCATTTAACGCAGTATTTT. As protein: CASSSLAGVHLTQYF.

The V and J genes are TRBV6-4 and TRBJ2-1, with 10 positions matching TRBD1. Trimming took 1 base from V and 3 from J; bases not matched to a gene: 3. Germline V lookup: CDR1 MRHNA, CDR2 SNTAGT. The CDR3 is made up of 16 amino acids. CDR3 region: CASSDFGQGDYNEQFF. Written as DNA, the CDR3 is TGTGCCAGCAGTGACTTTGGACAGGGGGACTACAATGAGCAGTTCTTC.

The chain has TRBV10-3 and TRBJ1-5, with 7 bases that match TRBD1. V lost 3 bases to trimming and J lost 5 bases; unmatched junction nucleotides: 1. In germline, CDR1 is ENHRY, CDR2 SYGVKD. The CDR3 is 13 amino acids. In nucleotides, the CDR3 is TGTGCCATCAGTGACCAGGGGGATCAGCCCCAGCATTTT. Translating it yields CAISDQGDQPQHF.

The chain joins TRBV5-1 to TRBJ1-1; tentatively, D is TRBD1 (5 bases). CDR1 SGHRS and CDR2 YFSETQ come from the germline V gene. This CDR3 is built from 15 residues. V gave up 1 base and J gave up 0 bases, with 10 bases separating them. The CDR3 here is CASSLQWGMNTEAFF. The CDR3 nucleotides read TGCGCCAGCAGCTTGCAGTGGGGGATGAACACTGAAGCTTTCTTT.

V gene TRBV18 combines with J gene TRBJ1-5, with D possibly TRBD1 on 6 matching bases. The CDR3 has 14 amino acids. Trimming pared 3 bases from V and 7 bases from J, leaving 13 bases between. The V gene's germline CDR1 is KGHSH and CDR2 LQKENI. CDR3 sequence (DNA): TGTGCCAGCTCACCTAGCAGGGGCGAACAGCCCCAGCATTTT. Residues: CASSPSRGEQPQHF.

V gene TRBV5-1 combines with J gene TRBJ1-6; 8 nucleotides align to TRBD1. The germline CDR1 and CDR2 sequences are SGHRS and YFSETQ. CDR3 size: 16 residues. J was trimmed by 8 bases and V by 4 bases; bases with no gene match: 11. CDR3 in amino acids: CASSKEGGQVYSPLHF. The CDR3, as DNA: TGCGCCAGCAGCAAAGAAGGGGGACAGGTATATTCACCCCTCCACTTT.

This clone was detected only once. J is TRBJ2-5 and V is TRBV6-5; 9 bases map to TRBD1. The germline V gene encodes CDR1 MNHEY and CDR2 SVGAGI. The CDR3 has 14 amino acids. The V gene end was trimmed by 4 bases and the J gene end by 5 bases; junction bases not matched to a gene: 5. The CDR3 DNA reads TGTGCCAGCAGTTGGGACAGGGATTGGGAGACCCAGTACTTC. This translates into CASSWDRDWETQYF.